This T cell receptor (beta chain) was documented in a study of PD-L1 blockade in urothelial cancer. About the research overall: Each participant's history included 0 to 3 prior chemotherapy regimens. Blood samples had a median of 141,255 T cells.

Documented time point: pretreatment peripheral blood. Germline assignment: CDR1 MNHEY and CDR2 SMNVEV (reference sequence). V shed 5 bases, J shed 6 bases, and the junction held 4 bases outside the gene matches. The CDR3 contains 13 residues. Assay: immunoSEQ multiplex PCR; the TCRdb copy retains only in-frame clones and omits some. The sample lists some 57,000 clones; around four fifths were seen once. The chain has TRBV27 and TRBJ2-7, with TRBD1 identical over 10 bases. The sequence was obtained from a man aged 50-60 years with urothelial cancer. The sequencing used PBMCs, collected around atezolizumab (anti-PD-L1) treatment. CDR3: CASSTGTGVEQYF. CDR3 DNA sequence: TGTGCCAGCAGTACCGGGACAGGGGTCGAGCAGTACTTC.